This TCR beta chain was sequenced during a study of patients and donors after allogeneic stem cell transplantation (TCRdb year 2020). Via the germline V gene, CDR1 is SGDLS and CDR2 YYNGEE. The CDR3 goes from the cysteine to the phenylalanine over 15 residues. The only DNA kept is the CDR3, 45 bases in frame from the first base. V is shortened by 3 bases, J by 8 bases, and the region joining them spans 17 bases. The library was produced with RT-PCR. The instrument was a NextSeq 550. TCRdb reprocessing: public reads trimmed at Q25 with fastp, clones called with MiXCR, in-frame beta chains kept. Every distinct CDR3 protein forms one entry, paired with its most common genes and DNA. Within this sample are some 960,000 distinct CDR3 sequences, with 15% to 20% of them counted one time only. Clones ranked in the top ten supply approximately 5.9% of the sample. A few counts support this clonotype. Its antigen specificity is not known. It has no much larger one-base neighbor in the sample; base qualities were not kept.

The rearranged chain carries TRBV9 and TRBJ1-4, with a weak D call of TRBD1 (6 bases match). Material: blood, either unsorted or a sorted T cell fraction (not recorded which). The receptor was derived from a human donor who was either an allogeneic HSCT recipient or a stem cell or donor lymphocyte infusion donor (not recorded which). It is not recorded whose cells these are; they may come from a transplant donor. The nucleotides read TGTGCCAGCAGCGGCCCAACCGGGACAATGGAAAAACTGTTTTTT. This codes for CASSGPTGTMEKLFF.